One T cell receptor (beta chain) is described in this entry. A single count supports this clone. Its antigen remains undetermined. No base quality information exists; no much larger clone differs at one position. The sample's time point, from its label and the paper: cycle 1 day 1 (C1D1), immediately before nivolumab initiation. Relapse after autologous stem cell transplantation had occurred in all trial patients, and cohorts A, B and C were distinguished by prior brentuximab vedotin exposure. The trial cohort was composed of approximately 60 patients with relapsed/refractory classical Hodgkin lymphoma, for whom complete response, partial response or progressive disease was recorded as best overall response. Single-agent nivolumab was administered to trial patients in the multi-cohort phase II CheckMate 205 trial. An independent review committee assessed best overall response using the 2007 International Working Group response criteria. Trial PBMCs were collected just before the start of nivolumab (C1D1) and during therapy at cycle 2 day 1 and cycle 4 day 1. Peripheral blood was collected in 8 mL Vacutainer Cell Preparation Tubes, from which PBMCs were isolated by centrifugation and then cryopreserved.

The data are from a study of PD-1 blockade in classical Hodgkin lymphoma (dated by TCRdb to about 2020). In the study overall: Nivolumab dosing was 3 mg/kg intravenously every 2 weeks, continuing until either disease progression or unacceptable toxicity. The study used TCR beta sequencing and CyTOF to define a peripheral blood immune signature of response to PD-1 blockade in classical Hodgkin lymphoma. The paper's findings and limits, for the study overall: Trial patients with a complete response had baseline diversity similar to that of newly diagnosed patients, while partial responders and progressors had significantly lower diversity. The study covered only a single clinical trial cohort, and the causes of the repertoire differences, possibly disease activity or prior therapy, were still not defined. By C4D1, a significant rise was seen in CD4+ TCR diversity but not in CD8+ TCR diversity (p=0.0027 vs p=0.16), and the rise was most apparent among complete responders (p=0.02). Patients starting nivolumab less than 1 year after ASCT had lower diversity and were excluded from later analyses to avoid confounding by immune reconstitution. Baseline TCR diversity was reported as lower in newly diagnosed patients than in healthy donors, and lower still in relapsed/refractory patients.

Genomic DNA was extracted with the Qiagen DNeasy kit from unsorted PBMCs and from negatively selected CD4+ and CD8+ fractions. Amplification of TCR beta CDR3 regions was done by immunoSEQ multiplex PCR with primers that anneal to V and J segments. A synthetic immune receptor repertoire was used to minimize amplification bias, and remaining bias was computationally removed after sequencing. The source study handled its data this way. Custom Python scripts were used to quantify repertoire diversity as the Shannon entropy index. Unsorted, CD4+ and CD8+ repertoires were analyzed separately, except in combined analyses where CD4+ and CD8+ sequences were merged in silico. A clone counted as expanded when the clone's frequency after treatment rose at least 2-fold relative to C1D1, and clones undetected at baseline were given a pseudocount of 0.5. Clones with 0 or 1 copy at C1D1 were classified as singleton clones, and clones with 2 or more copies were classified as non-singleton clones. By matching protein sequences in sorted samples from the same patient, clones expanded in unsorted samples were annotated as CD4+, CD8+ or unknown. Diversity changes from C1D1 to C4D1 were tested in paired samples using Wilcoxon tests. TCRdb carries this immuneACCESS record with in-frame sequences only. Its versions omit some clonotypes, under half of them owing to an unresolved V gene in the studies checked, with the rest unexplained. Clone size and the V and J calls come from that table; the DNA yielded D and trimming. This sample gives fewer than 100,000 clones in total; roughly 90% of them show up just once. The ten top clones hold about 20% of the sample.

The germline V gene provides CDR1 SGDLS and CDR2 YYNGEE. The junction shows trimming of 4 bases on V and 8 bases on J, and the gene matches do not reach 9 bases of it. The CDR3 spans 15 residues, from the cysteine through the phenylalanine. Only the CDR3 region is kept as DNA, spanning 45 bases read in frame from base 1. The sequence came from a human donor with classical Hodgkin lymphoma. The source was peripheral blood mononuclear cells (PBMCs), collected at baseline. Recombination joined TRBV9 with TRBJ2-1; a stretch of 10 junction bases matches TRBD1. The DNA reads TGTGCCAGCAGCTTACGACAGGGGGCGGACTATGAGCAGTTCTTC. This translates into CASSLRQGADYEQFF.